The rows below give T cell receptor beta chains drawn from one sample of a study of control samples from healthy donors and cancer patients. The data were produced by immunoSEQ multiplex PCR, yet TCRdb's version contains in-frame clones alone and is incomplete. The table lists 84,000 or so clones, around 92% of them singletons, with 17% in the top ten. The sequenced sample consisted of blood. All receptors come from a man aged 45-60 years in good health. The CDR3 runs from the conserved cysteine through the conserved F or W. A D gene is named only where the DNA matches it firmly. Size is omitted from some rows. Given values are once, few, many or a class for expanded clones.

v_gene: TRBV12-5; abundance: NA; j_gene: TRBJ1-5; d_gene: NA; CDR3aa: CASGFQGQQPQHF; CDR3nt: TGTGCTAGTGGTTTTCAGGGTCAACAGCCCCAGCATTTT
v_gene: TRBV28; abundance: NA; j_gene: TRBJ2-3; d_gene: TRBD2; CDR3aa: CPSTPGGLAGGNSTDTQYF; CDR3nt: TGTCCCAGCACCCCGGGGGGGCTAGCGGGGGGGAATAGCACAGATACGCAGTATTTT
v_gene: TRBV6-5; abundance: NA; j_gene: TRBJ1-6; d_gene: NA; CDR3aa: CASSREGNSPLHF; CDR3nt: TGTGCCAGCAGCCGGGAGGGTAATTCACCCCTCCACTTT
v_gene: TRBV5-6; abundance: NA; j_gene: TRBJ1-2; d_gene: NA; CDR3aa: CASSAGGTRSYTF; CDR3nt: TGTGCCAGCAGCGCTGGCGGCACCCGAAGCTACACCTTC
v_gene: TRBV19; abundance: NA; j_gene: TRBJ2-5; d_gene: TRBD2; CDR3aa: CASSMVGGGETQYF; CDR3nt: TGTGCCAGTAGTATGGTCGGGGGAGGGGAGACCCAGTACTTC
v_gene: TRBV19; abundance: NA; j_gene: TRBJ2-7; d_gene: NA; CDR3aa: CASSTTSGSYEQYF; CDR3nt: TGTGCCAGTAGTACTACGAGCGGTTCCTACGAGCAGTACTTC
v_gene: TRBV27; abundance: NA; j_gene: TRBJ1-5; d_gene: TRBD1; CDR3aa: CASSRDRVGQPQHF; CDR3nt: TGTGCCAGCAGCCGGGACAGGGTGGGTCAGCCCCAGCATTTT
v_gene: TRBV6-2/TRBV6-3; abundance: NA; j_gene: TRBJ1-2; d_gene: NA; CDR3aa: CASSYERFGGTF; CDR3nt: TGTGCCAGCAGTTACGAGAGATTTGGAGGCACCTTC
v_gene: TRBV9; abundance: once; j_gene: TRBJ2-2; d_gene: NA; CDR3aa: CASSYTLLTPNTGELFF; CDR3nt: TGTGCCAGCAGCTACACTTTACTTACACCGAACACCGGGGAGCTGTTTTTT
v_gene: TRBV4-1; abundance: NA; j_gene: TRBJ1-5; d_gene: NA; CDR3aa: CASSQVDNQPQHF; CDR3nt: TGCGCCAGCAGCCAAGTGGATAATCAGCCCCAGCATTTT
v_gene: TRBV3-1/TRBV3-2; abundance: NA; j_gene: TRBJ1-1; d_gene: TRBD1; CDR3aa: CASSPLWTGIYMNTEAFF; CDR3nt: TGTGCCAGCAGCCCACTGTGGACAGGGATATACATGAACACTGAAGCTTTCTTT
v_gene: TRBV18; abundance: once; j_gene: TRBJ1-1; d_gene: NA; CDR3aa: CASSPSGMNTEAFF; CDR3nt: TGTGCCAGCTCACCATCCGGAATGAACACTGAAGCTTTCTTT
v_gene: TRBV29-1; abundance: NA; j_gene: TRBJ2-3; d_gene: NA; CDR3aa: CSVRGVGTDTQYF; CDR3nt: TGCAGCGTCAGGGGTGTGGGCACAGATACGCAGTATTTT
v_gene: TRBV9; abundance: NA; j_gene: TRBJ2-6; d_gene: NA; CDR3aa: CASSAISGANVLTF; CDR3nt: TGTGCCAGCAGCGCCATCTCTGGGGCCAACGTCCTGACTTTC
v_gene: TRBV7-8; abundance: NA; j_gene: TRBJ2-1; d_gene: TRBD2; CDR3aa: CASSLGSVGLAGEQFF; CDR3nt: TGTGCCAGCAGCTTAGGGTCGGTGGGACTAGCGGGTGAGCAGTTCTTC
v_gene: TRBV6-5; abundance: few; j_gene: TRBJ1-5; d_gene: TRBD1; CDR3aa: CASRQGGDVQPQHF; CDR3nt: TGTGCCAGCAGGCAGGGGGGGGATGTTCAGCCCCAGCATTTT
v_gene: TRBV9; abundance: NA; j_gene: TRBJ2-2; d_gene: TRBD1; CDR3aa: CASSPRQGASTGELFF; CDR3nt: TGTGCCAGCAGCCCTCGACAGGGGGCTAGCACCGGGGAGCTGTTTTTT
v_gene: TRBV7-9; abundance: once; j_gene: TRBJ2-1; d_gene: NA; CDR3aa: CATHPGGAYNEQFF; CDR3nt: TGTGCCACGCACCCTGGCGGGGCCTACAATGAGCAGTTCTTC
v_gene: TRBV11-2; abundance: NA; j_gene: TRBJ1-1; d_gene: TRBD1; CDR3aa: CASSLTGRTEAFF; CDR3nt: TGTGCCAGCAGCTTGACAGGGCGGACTGAAGCTTTCTTT
v_gene: TRBV6-5; abundance: NA; j_gene: TRBJ2-2; d_gene: NA; CDR3aa: CASMTGNAGELFF; CDR3nt: TGTGCCAGCATGACGGGGAACGCCGGGGAGCTGTTTTTT
v_gene: TRBV9; abundance: NA; j_gene: TRBJ2-3; d_gene: NA; CDR3aa: CASSVVSEDTQYF; CDR3nt: TGTGCCAGCAGCGTAGTTAGTGAGGATACGCAGTATTTT
v_gene: TRBV3-1/TRBV3-2; abundance: NA; j_gene: TRBJ1-1; d_gene: NA; CDR3aa: CASSFTVRTEAFF; CDR3nt: TGTGCCAGCAGCTTTACTGTAAGGACTGAAGCTTTCTTT
v_gene: TRBV3-1/TRBV3-2; abundance: NA; j_gene: TRBJ1-2; d_gene: NA; CDR3aa: CASSQDSSVGYTF; CDR3nt: TGTGCCAGCAGCCAAGATTCCTCCGTGGGCTACACCTTC
v_gene: TRBV3-1/TRBV3-2; abundance: NA; j_gene: TRBJ2-2; d_gene: TRBD1; CDR3aa: CASGRQGNTGELFF; CDR3nt: TGTGCCAGTGGGAGACAGGGTAACACCGGGGAGCTGTTTTTT
v_gene: TRBV6-1; abundance: NA; j_gene: TRBJ1-2; d_gene: NA; CDR3aa: CASSEDSGTFYGYTF; CDR3nt: TGTGCCAGCAGTGAAGATTCTGGGACATTCTATGGCTACACCTTC
v_gene: TRBV30; abundance: NA; j_gene: TRBJ1-2; d_gene: NA; CDR3aa: CAWSRTGNSHGYTF; CDR3nt: TGTGCCTGGAGCCGTACAGGGAATTCTCATGGCTACACCTTC
v_gene: TRBV2; abundance: NA; j_gene: TRBJ1-5; d_gene: TRBD1; CDR3aa: CASSGGTGGNQPQHF; CDR3nt: TGTGCCAGCAGTGGAGGGACAGGCGGAAATCAGCCCCAGCATTTT
v_gene: TRBV27; abundance: NA; j_gene: TRBJ1-4; d_gene: NA; CDR3aa: CATKEPAREKLFF; CDR3nt: TGTGCCACCAAAGAGCCTGCGCGTGAAAAACTGTTTTTT
v_gene: TRBV4-3; abundance: NA; j_gene: TRBJ1-5; d_gene: TRBD1; CDR3aa: CASSPDRGNQPQHF; CDR3nt: TGCGCCAGCAGCCCTGACAGGGGGAACCAGCCCCAGCATTTT